Below are 20 T cell receptor beta chains sequenced from a single sample in a study of blood T cell repertoires in COVID-19. The method was immunoSEQ multiplex PCR; TCRdb's version includes in-frame clones alone and lacks a portion of them. The sample records more than 200,000 clones, approximately 87% being singletons. Input material: peripheral blood. Source of these receptors: a woman in her 50s with acute or convalescent COVID-19.

The J gene is TRBJ2-3, the V gene TRBV30, with TRBD1 matching 7 bases. Looked up from germline, CDR1 is GTSNPN and CDR2 is SVGIG (reference sequence). V lost 4 bases, J lost 6 bases, and 10 bases stayed unmatched. The CDR3 covers 14 residues. The chain's CDR3 is CAWNLDRVGDTQYF. The CDR3 DNA sequence: TGTGCCTGGAATCTTGACAGGGTCGGGGATACGCAGTATTTT.

The chain has TRBV7-2 and TRBJ2-7; 11 nucleotides agree with TRBD1. The CDR3 has 15 residues. V gave up 1 base and J gave up 12 bases; unmatched junction bases: 11. Germline lookup yields CDR1 SGHTA and CDR2 FQGNSA. As DNA, the CDR3 is TGTGCCAGCAGCTTAGATTGGACAGGGGGCGCGAGAAGGTACTTC. Residues: CASSLDWTGGARRYF.

The chain has TRBV4-1 and TRBJ2-3; TRBD2 matches 13 bases. J gave up 2 bases and V 3 bases, and 11 bases lay outside the gene matches. The CDR3 spans 19 residues. Germline loops: CDR1 MGHRA, CDR2 YSYEKL. CDR3 DNA: TGCGCCAGCAGCCAGGCTGGACTAGCGGGAGCCTCTTACACAGATACGCAGTATTTT. Amino acid sequence: CASSQAGLAGASYTDTQYF.

V usage is TRBV7-2 and J usage is TRBJ1-5; no definite D call. V shed 5 bases and J shed 7 bases, with 12 bases lying between them. Germline-derived CDR1 and CDR2 are SGHTA and FQGNSA. CDR3 length: 13 residues. CDR3 region: CASSTNPNQPQHF. Written as DNA, the CDR3 is TGTGCCAGCAGCACCAATCCTAACCAGCCCCAGCATTTT.

This chain uses TRBV10-3 with TRBJ1-5; D is unresolved. The CDR3 spans 14 residues. Germline V gene lookup returns CDR1 ENHRY and CDR2 SYGVKD. V was shortened by 2 bases and J by 2 bases, with 7 bases between the two germline ends. As DNA, the CDR3 is TGTGCCATCAGTGAGGGGCTTGGCAATCAGCCCCAGCATTTT. Amino acids: CAISEGLGNQPQHF.

V is TRBV6-2 or TRBV6-3 and J is TRBJ2-5; D might be TRBD2 (5 bases). The V end lost 5 bases, the J end lost 2 bases, and 12 bases lay between the germline ends. Germline V gene data show CDR1 as MNHEY and CDR2 as SVGEGT. The CDR3 consists of 14 residues. The CDR3 coding sequence is TGTGCCAGCAGTGCAACTAGTTTGCAAGAGACCCAGTACTTC. Translated: CASSATSLQETQYF.

This clone was found once. The V and J genes are TRBV27 and TRBJ2-3, with a possible D match to TRBD2 (6 bases). V lost 4 bases, J lost 5 bases, and 13 bases lay in between. Germline lookup yields CDR1 MNHEY and CDR2 SMNVEV (reference sequence). The CDR3 spans 14 residues. In DNA form, the CDR3 reads TGTGCCAGCAGTTCTAGCGAGGTGGTAGATACGCAGTATTTT. The encoded protein is CASSSSEVVDTQYF.

The chain uses TRBV7-2 and TRBJ2-4; TRBD2 agrees at 12 bases. The CDR3 consists of 14 residues. Per germline, CDR1 SGHTA and CDR2 FQGNSA. The V and J ends lost 5 bases and 15 bases, in that order; junction bases with no gene match: 11. The CDR3 DNA reads TGTGCCAGCAGCCCGTTACTAGCGGGGGGTATTGGGTACTTC. Amino acids: CASSPLLAGGIGYF.

The table lists this clone with a count of one. The rearrangement links TRBV5-1 to TRBJ2-1, with TRBD1 matching 8 bases. The germline V gene has CDR1 SGHRS and CDR2 YFSETQ. Germline trimming cut 3 bases from V and 7 bases from J; bases unmatched to any gene: 3. The CDR3 is 13 residues long. Here the CDR3 DNA reads TGCGCCAGCAGCTCCGACAGGGGAAATGAGCAGTTCTTC. Amino acid sequence: CASSSDRGNEQFF.

This clone came up a few times. This sequence joins TRBV23-1 and TRBJ1-5; D unresolved. TRBV23-1 is flagged as an ORF with uncertain function. V lost 4 bases to trimming and J lost 5 bases, with 3 bases between them. The CDR3 extends over 11 amino acids. The CDR3 loop reads CASSPDQPQHF. Here the CDR3 DNA reads TGCGCCAGCAGTCCAGATCAGCCCCAGCATTTT.

The rearrangement joins TRBV5-1 to TRBJ1-1; 7 nucleotides agree with TRBD1. With 4 bases clipped from V and 0 bases from J, the junction kept 9 bases outside the gene matches. Germline V gene data show CDR1 as SGHRS and CDR2 as YFSETQ. The CDR3 sequence is 16 residues long. CDR3 residues: CASSGPGQTMNTEAFF. The CDR3 DNA sequence: TGCGCCAGCAGCGGCCCGGGACAGACCATGAACACTGAAGCTTTCTTT.

V gene TRBV7-9 combines with J gene TRBJ1-1, with TRBD1 as a possible D gene (5 bases). The germline CDR1 and CDR2 sequences are SEHNR and FQNEAQ (reference sequence). The CDR3 sequence is 13 residues long. With 1 base removed from V and 4 bases from J, the gap between germline ends came to 7 bases. The CDR3 DNA reads TGTGCCAGCAGCTTAGAAGGGGTCACTGAAGCTTTCTTT. Protein sequence: CASSLEGVTEAFF.

J is TRBJ1-5 and V is TRBV6-1; 9 nucleotides line up with TRBD1. Germline CDR1 is MNHNS and CDR2 is SASEGT. J was trimmed by 11 bases and V by 0 bases; bases with no gene match: 2. The CDR3 is 13 residues long. CDR3 coding DNA: TGTGCCAGCAGTGAAGCTTGGGACAGGGCCCAGCATTTT. This gives the protein CASSEAWDRAQHF.

This sequence joins TRBV9 and TRBJ2-2; 7 bases fit TRBD2. Unmatched junction bases numbered 4, after V lost 1 base and J lost 1 base. Germline CDR1 SGDLS, CDR2 YYNGEE. The CDR3 is 16 amino acids. The CDR3 loop reads CASSVRAGMNTGELFF. CDR3 DNA sequence: TGTGCCAGCAGCGTAAGAGCGGGGATGAACACCGGGGAGCTGTTTTTT.

Worth noting for this clone: This sample includes further DNA sequences coding for the same CDR3. The chain carries TRBV19 and TRBJ2-7; D is unclear. The ends were cut back, 1 base at V and 2 bases at J, with 9 bases in the middle. The CDR3 has 14 residues. Per the germline V gene, CDR1 is LNHDA and CDR2 is SQIVND (reference sequence). CDR3 sequence (DNA): TGTGCCAGTAGTATAGGGGCAGGTACCTACGAGCAGTACTTC. Its translation is CASSIGAGTYEQYF.

V usage is TRBV19 and J usage is TRBJ2-4, with TRBD2 matching 13 bases. CDR3 length equals 17 residues. V trimming: 4 bases; J trimming: 4 bases; junction bases outside the gene matches: 7. Germline lookup yields CDR1 LNHDA and CDR2 SQIVND (reference sequence). The CDR3 sequence is CASSSLLAGGEKNIQYF. DNA of the CDR3: TGTGCCAGTAGTAGTTTACTAGCGGGAGGGGAAAAAAACATTCAGTACTTC.

This clone was detected only a few times. The rearrangement joins TRBV9 to TRBJ2-3; D possibly corresponds to TRBD1 (6 bases). The CDR3 is 15 amino acids. Germline V lookup: CDR1 SGDLS, CDR2 YYNGEE. The V gene lost 4 bases and the J gene lost 2 bases, with 14 bases spanning the gap. CDR3 in DNA: TGTGCCAGCAGCCCTACGGGACAAAACACAGATACGCAGTATTTT. The encoded protein is CASSPTGQNTDTQYF.

The chain couples TRBV7-9 to TRBJ2-2; D might be TRBD2 (5 bases). Looked up from germline, CDR1 is SEHNR and CDR2 is FQNEAQ (reference sequence). This CDR3 has 13 amino acids. V was clipped by 8 bases and J by 0 bases, with 7 bases between them. DNA for the CDR3: TGTGCCAGCGCCGGGACGAACACCGGGGAGCTGTTTTTT. This encodes CASAGTNTGELFF.

This clone appeared a single time. V usage is TRBV6-5 and J usage is TRBJ1-4; a possible D gene is TRBD1 (5 bases). Trimming shortened V by 6 bases and J by 7 bases, and 18 bases separated the two germline ends. This CDR3 is 15 amino acids long. Germline CDR1 and CDR2: MNHEY and SVGAGI. The DNA for the CDR3 is TGTGCCAGCAGCTTAGTCGGGATGGGGGGTGAAAAACTGTTTTTT. Translated: CASSLVGMGGEKLFF.

The chain couples TRBV3-1 (or the pseudogene TRBV3-2) to TRBJ1-2, with D perhaps matching TRBD1 (5 bases). This CDR3 is built from 14 residues. Per germline, CDR1 LGHDT and CDR2 YNNKEL (reference sequence). Trimming took 5 bases from V and 6 from J, leaving 16 bases between them. In DNA form, the CDR3 reads TGTGCCAGCAGCACCTTGGGGCAGGTGAATGGCTACACCTTC. Protein: CASSTLGQVNGYTF.